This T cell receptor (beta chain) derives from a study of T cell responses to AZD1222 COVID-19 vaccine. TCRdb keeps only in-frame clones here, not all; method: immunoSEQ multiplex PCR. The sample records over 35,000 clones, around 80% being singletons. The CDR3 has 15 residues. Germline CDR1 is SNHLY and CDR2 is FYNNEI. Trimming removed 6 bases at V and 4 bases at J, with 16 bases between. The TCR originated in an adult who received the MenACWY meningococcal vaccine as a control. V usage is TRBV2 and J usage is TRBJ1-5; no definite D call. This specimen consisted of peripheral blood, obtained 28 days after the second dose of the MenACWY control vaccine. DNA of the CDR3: TGTGCCAGCAGGCAATACTCGGATCGGAATCAGCCCCAGCATTTT. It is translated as CASRQYSDRNQPQHF.